The entry that follows covers one TCR beta chain sequence. The protocol was immunoSEQ multiplex PCR, while the TCRdb copy is restricted to in-frame clones and leaves out a portion. The sample holds about 2,100,000 clones, about 93% seen once. This CDR3 spans 13 amino acids. Trimming took 6 bases from V and 7 from J, leaving 16 bases between them. Germline V gene sequence: CDR1 MNHEY, CDR2 SMNVEV (reference sequence). This entry is derived from a study of shared clonotypes between healthy human individuals. Naive CD8 cells, CD45RO-negative and positively selected for CCR7, excluded terminally differentiated effector memory CD45RA+ cells.

The sample comprised naive CD8+ T cells from PBMCs. The chain uses TRBV27 and TRBJ2-7, with D possibly TRBD1 on 7 matching bases. This receptor was obtained from a man aged 18 to 30 in good health. Some clones in this sample may be carry-over from other donors' samples. Here the CDR3 DNA reads TGTGCCAGCAGGGCGCCTGCAGGGGGGGAGCAGTACTTC. This codes for CASRAPAGGEQYF.